This T cell receptor beta chain was found in a study of T cells in localized non-small cell lung cancer (dated by TCRdb to 2018 to 2020). Context from the whole study: Comparing tumors with uninvolved tumor-adjacent lungs, the study looked at the T cell repertoires of approximately 240 patients with early-stage NSCLC. A mean age of around 69 years was recorded for the NSCLC patients, of whom roughly 130 were male and 95 to 110 were female. The cohort consisted of around 250 treatment-naive NSCLC patients whose localized lung tumors had been resected.

In regard to this clone: The specificity of this receptor is unknown. No qualities accompany the bases; no much larger clone lies one base away.

The immunoSEQ Assay was used to sequence TCR beta CDR3 regions from DNA. The paper's processing steps were these. To compute T cell density, TCR beta template counts were normalized to usable DNA, which was estimated by amplifying housekeeping genes. Using the preseqR package, richness was estimated by extrapolating to 120,000 templates for tissue samples and 400,000 templates for PBMC samples. Clonality was calculated as one minus Pielou's evenness. Tissue-enriched TCRs were identified by differential abundance testing using productive amino-acid clonotypes, minimum total count 5 and alpha 0.1. The Jaccard Index and the Morisita Overlap Index were used to measure repertoire overlap between compartments. TCR beta CDR3s were clustered by GLIPH together with public tetramer-defined viral CDR3s, and at least three viral sequences plus V-gene enrichment were required for viral motifs. The table was pulled from immuneACCESS by TCRdb, which kept in-frame rearrangements only. Such tables lose some clones; where checked, under half of the loss comes from unresolved V genes, and the rest has no known cause. V and J calls and clone size follow that table, whereas D and trimming were derived from the DNA. In all, the sample holds 50,000 to 65,000 clones, and about four fifths of those were seen once. The ten largest clones take up roughly 4.5% of the sample.

V gives up 5 bases and J gives up 6 bases, and the segment between their germline ends measures 11 bases. Reading from cysteine to phenylalanine, the CDR3 counts 13 amino acids. The entry retains the CDR3 DNA only, 39 bases that are in frame from base 1. Reading the germline V gene gives CDR1 MNHEY and CDR2 SVGAGI. Here is what the overall study found, with its caveats: Uninvolved tumor-adjacent lung showed the highest T cell clonality, higher than tumor, which suggests more focused antigenic responses in the uninvolved tumor-adjacent lung. Because the study design was exploratory, TCR variables were selected using unadjusted p-values without false-discovery rate correction. A median of around 62 of the top 100 tumor clones turned up in the paired uninvolved adjacent lung, and 25 to 30 of those clones also ranked among the top 100 of that same adjacent lung. Longer overall survival was associated with higher T cell density in blood, whereas shorter survival was associated with higher clonality in adjacent lung. Because multi-region tumor sequencing was not done, intratumor heterogeneity could not be ruled out.

At diagnosis, tumor, uninvolved tumor-adjacent lung and peripheral blood were collected and then preserved as a mix of FFPE and fresh-frozen material. For TCR repertoire profiling, blood samples were analyzed as peripheral blood mononuclear cells. The origin of this receptor is a man aged 40-75 years with stage II lung adenocarcinoma. The V and J genes are TRBV6-5 and TRBJ2-1; the D gene lacks a confident call. Here the sequenced sample was PBMCs, taken before any cancer treatment. The nucleotide sequence is given as TGTGCCAGCAGTCCGATTCCATTCAATGAGCAGTTCTTC. Its protein product is CASSPIPFNEQFF.